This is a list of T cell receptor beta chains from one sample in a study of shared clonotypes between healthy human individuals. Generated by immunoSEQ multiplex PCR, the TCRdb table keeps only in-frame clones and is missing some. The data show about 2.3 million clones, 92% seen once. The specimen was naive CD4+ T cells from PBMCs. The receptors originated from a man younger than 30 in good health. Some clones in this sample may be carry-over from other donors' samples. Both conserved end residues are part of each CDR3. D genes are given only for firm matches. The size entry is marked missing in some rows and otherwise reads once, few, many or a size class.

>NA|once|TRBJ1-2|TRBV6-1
CASRGRGEGGYTF
TGTGCCAGTCGGGGGAGAGGCGAAGGGGGCTACACCTTC
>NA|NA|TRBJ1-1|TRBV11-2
CASSLVANTEAFF
TGTGCCAGCAGCTTAGTGGCGAACACTGAAGCTTTCTTT
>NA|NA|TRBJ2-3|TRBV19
CASSPTGEGSDTQYF
TGTGCCAGTAGCCCAACAGGGGAGGGTTCAGATACGCAGTATTTT
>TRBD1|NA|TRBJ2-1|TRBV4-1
CASSQDGGDRGYNEQFF
TGCGCCAGCAGCCAAGATGGGGGGGACAGGGGCTACAATGAGCAGTTCTTC
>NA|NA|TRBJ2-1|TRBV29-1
CSVETRRALFTPNEQFF
TGCAGCGTTGAGACCCGGCGGGCCCTCTTCACTCCTAATGAGCAGTTCTTC
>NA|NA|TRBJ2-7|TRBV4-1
CASSQDLAQRRYEQYF
TGCGCCAGCAGCCAAGATCTGGCCCAACGGCGCTACGAGCAGTACTTC
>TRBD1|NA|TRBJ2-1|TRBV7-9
CASSQQRQGSSYNEQFF
TGTGCCAGCAGCCAACAAAGACAGGGTAGCTCCTACAATGAGCAGTTCTTC
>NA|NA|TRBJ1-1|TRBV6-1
CASSKLTEAFF
TGTGCCAGCAGTAAACTTACTGAAGCTTTCTTT
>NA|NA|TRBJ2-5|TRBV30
CAWSQGQETQYF
TGTGCCTGGAGTCAGGGCCAAGAGACCCAGTACTTC
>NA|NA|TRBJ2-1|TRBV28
CASKESSYNEQFF
TGTGCCAGCAAGGAGTCCTCCTACAATGAGCAGTTCTTC
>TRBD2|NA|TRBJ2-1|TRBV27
CASRGTSLTYNEQFF
TGTGCCAGCAGAGGGACTAGCCTAACCTACAATGAGCAGTTCTTC
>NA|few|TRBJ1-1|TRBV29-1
CSVATVLNTEAFF
TGCAGCGTGGCGACAGTACTAAACACTGAAGCTTTCTTT
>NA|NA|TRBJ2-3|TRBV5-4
CASSLGGQAGADTQYF
TGTGCCAGCAGCTTGGGGGGCCAGGCCGGGGCAGATACGCAGTATTTT
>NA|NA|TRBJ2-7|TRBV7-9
CASSPGGGKNYEQYF
TGTGCCAGCAGCCCTGGTGGCGGGAAGAACTACGAGCAGTACTTC
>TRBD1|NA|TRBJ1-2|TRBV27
CASSSKSDREGPYGYTF
TGTGCCAGCAGTTCGAAATCGGACAGGGAGGGTCCCTATGGCTACACCTTC
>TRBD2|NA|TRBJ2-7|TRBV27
CASSSGGLAGQEQYF
TGTGCCAGCAGTTCGGGTGGTCTAGCGGGACAGGAGCAGTACTTC
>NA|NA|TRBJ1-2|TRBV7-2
CASNPLKIANYGYTF
TGTGCCAGCAATCCACTGAAAATAGCTAACTATGGCTACACCTTC
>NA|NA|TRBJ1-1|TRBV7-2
CASSDRRGNTEAFF
TGTGCCAGCAGCGACCGACGGGGGAACACTGAAGCTTTCTTT
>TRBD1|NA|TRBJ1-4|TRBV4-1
CASSQYPRQGYEKLFF
TGCGCCAGCAGCCAATACCCTAGACAGGGGTATGAAAAACTGTTTTTT
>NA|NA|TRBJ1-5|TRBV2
CASSSGFRGQPQHF
TGTGCCAGCAGTAGTGGCTTTAGGGGTCAGCCCCAGCATTTT
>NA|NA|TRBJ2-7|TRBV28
CASFTRPRRGQSYEQYF
TGTGCCAGCTTCACTCGCCCTCGGAGGGGGCAGAGCTACGAGCAGTACTTC
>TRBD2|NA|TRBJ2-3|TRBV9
CASAPASGRSGDTQYF
TGTGCCAGCGCCCCCGCTAGCGGGAGGAGTGGAGATACGCAGTATTTT
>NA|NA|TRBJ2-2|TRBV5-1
CASSQVLAGELFF
TGCGCCAGCAGCCAAGTATTGGCCGGGGAGCTGTTTTTT
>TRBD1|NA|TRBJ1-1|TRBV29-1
CSMNRGPAEAFF
TGCAGTATGAACAGGGGGCCTGCTGAAGCTTTCTTT
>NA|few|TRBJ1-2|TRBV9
CASSPRGQFGGYTF
TGTGCCAGCAGCCCGAGAGGACAGTTCGGTGGCTACACCTTC
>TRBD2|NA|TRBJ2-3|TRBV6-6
CASRPGTSGKAQYF
TGTGCCAGCAGACCCGGGACTAGCGGGAAAGCGCAGTATTTT